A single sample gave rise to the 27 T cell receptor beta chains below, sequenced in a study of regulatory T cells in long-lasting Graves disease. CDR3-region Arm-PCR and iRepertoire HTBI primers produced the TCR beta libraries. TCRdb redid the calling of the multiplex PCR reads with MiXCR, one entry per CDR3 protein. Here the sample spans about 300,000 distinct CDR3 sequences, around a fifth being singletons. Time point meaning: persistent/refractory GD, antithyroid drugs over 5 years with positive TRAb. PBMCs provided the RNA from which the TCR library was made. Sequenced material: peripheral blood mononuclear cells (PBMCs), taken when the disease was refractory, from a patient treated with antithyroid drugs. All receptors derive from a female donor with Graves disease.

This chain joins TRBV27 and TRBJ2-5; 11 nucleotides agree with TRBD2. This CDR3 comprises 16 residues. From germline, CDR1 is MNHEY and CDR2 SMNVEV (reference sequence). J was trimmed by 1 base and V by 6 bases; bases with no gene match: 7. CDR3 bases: TGTGCCAGCAGAACAAATAGCGGGAGGGCCCAAGAGACCCAGTACTTC. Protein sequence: CASRTNSGRAQETQYF.

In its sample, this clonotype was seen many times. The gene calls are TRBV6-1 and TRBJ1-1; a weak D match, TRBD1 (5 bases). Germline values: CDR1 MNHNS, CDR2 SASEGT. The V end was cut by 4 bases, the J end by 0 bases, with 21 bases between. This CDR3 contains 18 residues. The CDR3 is CASSVGAATDNMNTEAFF. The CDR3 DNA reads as TGTGCCAGCAGTGTAGGGGCGGCCACAGATAACATGAACACTGAAGCTTTCTTT.

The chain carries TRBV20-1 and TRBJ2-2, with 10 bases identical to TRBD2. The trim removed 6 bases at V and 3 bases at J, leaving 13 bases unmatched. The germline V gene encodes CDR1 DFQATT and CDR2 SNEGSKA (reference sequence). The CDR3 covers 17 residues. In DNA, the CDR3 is TGCAGTGCCACAAGCGGGGGGGCCTACCAGTACACCGGGGAGCTGTTTTTT. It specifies CSATSGGAYQYTGELFF.

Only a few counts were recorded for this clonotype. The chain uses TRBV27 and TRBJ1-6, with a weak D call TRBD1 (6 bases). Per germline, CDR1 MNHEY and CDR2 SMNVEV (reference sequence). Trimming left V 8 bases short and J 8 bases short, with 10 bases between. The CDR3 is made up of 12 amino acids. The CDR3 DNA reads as TGTGCCAGCGGCCCAGGGGATTCACCCCTCCACTTT. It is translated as CASGPGDSPLHF.

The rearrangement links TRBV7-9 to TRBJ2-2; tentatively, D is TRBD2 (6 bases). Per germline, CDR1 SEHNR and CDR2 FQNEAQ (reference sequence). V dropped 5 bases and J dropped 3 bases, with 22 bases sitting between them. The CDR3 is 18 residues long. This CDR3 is CASSGRGIGLKDTGELFF. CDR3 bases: TGTGCCAGCAGCGGTCGCGGGATTGGCCTAAAGGACACCGGGGAGCTGTTTTTT. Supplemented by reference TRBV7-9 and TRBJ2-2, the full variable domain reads DTGVSQNPRHKITKRGQNVTFRCDPISEHNRLYWYRQTLGQGPEFLTYFQNEAQLEKSRLLSDRFSAERPKGSFSTLEIQRTEQGDSAMYLCASSGRGIGLKDTGELFFGEGSRLTVL.

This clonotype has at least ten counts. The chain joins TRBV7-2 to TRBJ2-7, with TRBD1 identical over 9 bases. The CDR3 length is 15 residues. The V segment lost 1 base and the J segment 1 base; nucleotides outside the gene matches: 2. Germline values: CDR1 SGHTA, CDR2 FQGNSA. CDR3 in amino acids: CASSLGGTGSYEQYF. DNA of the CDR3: TGTGCCAGCAGCTTAGGGGGGACAGGGTCCTACGAGCAGTACTTC.

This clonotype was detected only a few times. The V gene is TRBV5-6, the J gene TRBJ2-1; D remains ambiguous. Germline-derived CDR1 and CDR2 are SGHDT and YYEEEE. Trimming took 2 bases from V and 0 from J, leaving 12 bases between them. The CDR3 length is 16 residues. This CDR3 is CASSFYDGRSYNEQFF. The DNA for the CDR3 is TGTGCCAGCAGCTTCTACGACGGCCGCTCCTACAATGAGCAGTTCTTC.

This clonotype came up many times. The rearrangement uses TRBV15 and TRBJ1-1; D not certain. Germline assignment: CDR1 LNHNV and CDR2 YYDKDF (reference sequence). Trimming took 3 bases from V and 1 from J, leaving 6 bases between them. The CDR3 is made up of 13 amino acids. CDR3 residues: CATSRDWNTEAFF. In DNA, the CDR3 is TGTGCCACCAGCAGGGATTGGAACACTGAAGCTTTCTTT.

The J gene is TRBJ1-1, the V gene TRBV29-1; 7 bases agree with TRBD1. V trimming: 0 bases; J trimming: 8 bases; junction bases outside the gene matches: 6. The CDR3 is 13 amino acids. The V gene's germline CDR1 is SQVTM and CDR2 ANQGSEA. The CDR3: CSVEDTRGREAFF. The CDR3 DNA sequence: TGCAGCGTTGAAGATACAAGGGGGCGAGAAGCTTTCTTT. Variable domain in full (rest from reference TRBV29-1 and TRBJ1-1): SAVISQKPSRDICQRGTSLTIQCQVDSQVTMMFWYRQQPGQSLTLIATANQGSEATYESGFVIDKFPISRPNLTFSTLTVSNMSPEDSSIYLCSVEDTRGREAFFGQGTRLTVV.

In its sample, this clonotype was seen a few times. DNA for the CDR3: TGTGCCAGCAGCCTCTCACTAGCGGGAGGGACCACCGGGGAGCTGTTTTTT. Encoded protein: CASSLSLAGGTTGELFF. V is TRBV7-2 and J is TRBJ2-2; 13 nucleotides align to TRBD2. CDR3 length: 17 residues. From germline, CDR1 is SGHTA and CDR2 FQGNSA. Losses at the gene ends were 5 bases for V and 4 bases for J; bases not matched to a gene: 7.

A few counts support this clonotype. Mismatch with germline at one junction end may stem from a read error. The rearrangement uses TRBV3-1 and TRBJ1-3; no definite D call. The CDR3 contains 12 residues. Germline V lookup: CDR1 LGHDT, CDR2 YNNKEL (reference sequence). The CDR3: CASSRPGNTIYF. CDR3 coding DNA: TGTGCCAGCAGCCGGCCTGGGAACACCATATATTTT.

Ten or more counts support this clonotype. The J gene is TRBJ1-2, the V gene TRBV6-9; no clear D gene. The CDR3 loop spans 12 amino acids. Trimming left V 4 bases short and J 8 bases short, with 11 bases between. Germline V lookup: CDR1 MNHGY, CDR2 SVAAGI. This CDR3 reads CASSSSPWGYTF. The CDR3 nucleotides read TGTGCCAGCAGTTCCTCCCCATGGGGCTACACCTTC.

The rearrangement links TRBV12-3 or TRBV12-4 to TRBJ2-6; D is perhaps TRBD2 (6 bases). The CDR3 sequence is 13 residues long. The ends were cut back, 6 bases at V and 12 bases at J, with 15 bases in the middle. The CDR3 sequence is CASSQAGPGVLTF. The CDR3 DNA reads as TGTGCCAGCAGCCAAGCGGGTCCCGGCGTCCTGACTTTC.

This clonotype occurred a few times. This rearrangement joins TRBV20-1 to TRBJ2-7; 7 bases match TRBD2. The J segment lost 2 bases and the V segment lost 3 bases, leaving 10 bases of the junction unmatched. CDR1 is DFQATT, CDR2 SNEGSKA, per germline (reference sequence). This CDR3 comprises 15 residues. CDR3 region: CSASRRGAGPYEQYF. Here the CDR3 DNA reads TGCAGTGCTAGTAGGAGGGGAGCGGGGCCCTACGAGCAGTACTTC.

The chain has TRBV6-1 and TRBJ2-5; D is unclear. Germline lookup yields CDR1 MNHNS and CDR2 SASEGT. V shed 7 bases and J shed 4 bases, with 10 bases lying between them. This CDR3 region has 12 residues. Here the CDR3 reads CASKSSVETQYF. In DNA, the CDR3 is TGTGCCAGCAAGTCGAGCGTAGAGACCCAGTACTTC.

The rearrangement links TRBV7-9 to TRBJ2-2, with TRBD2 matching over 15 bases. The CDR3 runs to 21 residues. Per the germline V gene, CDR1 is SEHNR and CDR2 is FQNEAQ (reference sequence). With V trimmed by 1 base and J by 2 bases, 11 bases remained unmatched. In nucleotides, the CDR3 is TGTGCCAGCAGCTTAGATGGCCAGGGGACTAGCGGGAGGCGCAACACCGGGGAGCTGTTTTTT. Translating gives CASSLDGQGTSGRRNTGELFF.

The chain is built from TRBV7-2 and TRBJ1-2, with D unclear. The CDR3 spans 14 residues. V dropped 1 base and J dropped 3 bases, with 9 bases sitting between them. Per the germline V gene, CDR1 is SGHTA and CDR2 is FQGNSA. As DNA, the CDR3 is TGTGCCAGCAGCTTAGAGGCAGGAGACTATGGCTACACCTTC. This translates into CASSLEAGDYGYTF.

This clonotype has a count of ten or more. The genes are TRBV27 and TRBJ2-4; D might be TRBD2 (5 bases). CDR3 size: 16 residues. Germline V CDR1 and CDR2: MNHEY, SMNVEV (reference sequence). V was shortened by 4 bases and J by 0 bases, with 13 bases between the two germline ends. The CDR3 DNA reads TGTGCCAGCAGTTCCCCTTACGGGGTAGCCAAAAACATTCAGTACTTC. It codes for CASSSPYGVAKNIQYF.

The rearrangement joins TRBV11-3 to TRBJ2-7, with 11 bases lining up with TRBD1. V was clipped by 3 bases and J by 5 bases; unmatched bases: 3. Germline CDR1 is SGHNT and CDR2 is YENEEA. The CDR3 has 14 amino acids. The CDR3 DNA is TGTGCCAGCAGCTTTCAGGACAGGGGGCACGAGCAGTACTTC. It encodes CASSFQDRGHEQYF.

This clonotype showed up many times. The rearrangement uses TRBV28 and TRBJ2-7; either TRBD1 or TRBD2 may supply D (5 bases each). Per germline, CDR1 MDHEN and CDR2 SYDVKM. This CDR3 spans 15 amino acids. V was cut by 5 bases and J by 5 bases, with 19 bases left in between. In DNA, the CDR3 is TGTGCCAGCAGTCCTTCGGGACCGACATCCCACGAGCAGTACTTC. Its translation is CASSPSGPTSHEQYF. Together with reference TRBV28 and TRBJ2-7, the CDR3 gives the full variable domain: DVKVTQSSRYLVKRTGEKVFLECVQDMDHENMFWYRQDPGLGLRLIYFSYDVKMKEKGDIPEGYSVSREKKERFSLILESASTNQTSMYLCASSPSGPTSHEQYFGPGTRLTVT.

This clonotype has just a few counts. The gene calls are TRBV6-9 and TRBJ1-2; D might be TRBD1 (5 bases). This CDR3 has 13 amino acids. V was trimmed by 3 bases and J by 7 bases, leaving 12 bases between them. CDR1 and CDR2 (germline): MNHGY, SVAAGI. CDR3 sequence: CASSYGPGTGYTF. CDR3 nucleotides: TGTGCCAGCAGTTACGGCCCCGGGACTGGCTACACCTTC.

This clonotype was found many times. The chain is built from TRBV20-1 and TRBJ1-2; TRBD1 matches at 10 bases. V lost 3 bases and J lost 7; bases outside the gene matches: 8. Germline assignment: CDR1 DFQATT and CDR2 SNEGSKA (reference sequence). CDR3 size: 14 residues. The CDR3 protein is CSASVDRGLGGYTF. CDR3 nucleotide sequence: TGCAGTGCTAGCGTCGACAGGGGGCTTGGTGGCTACACCTTC.

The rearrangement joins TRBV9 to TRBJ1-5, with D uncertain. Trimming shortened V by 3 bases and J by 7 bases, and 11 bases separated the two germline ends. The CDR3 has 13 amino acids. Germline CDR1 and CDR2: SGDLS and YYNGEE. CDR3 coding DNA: TGTGCCAGCAGCGACAATGGCGGACAGCCCCAGCATTTT. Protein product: CASSDNGGQPQHF.

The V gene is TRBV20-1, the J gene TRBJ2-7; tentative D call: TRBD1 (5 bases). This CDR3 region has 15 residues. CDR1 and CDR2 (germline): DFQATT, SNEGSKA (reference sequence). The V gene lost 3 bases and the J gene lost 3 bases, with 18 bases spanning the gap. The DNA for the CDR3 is TGCAGTGCTAGGAACCTCCAGGGTAACCACTACGAGCAGTACTTC. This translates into CSARNLQGNHYEQYF.

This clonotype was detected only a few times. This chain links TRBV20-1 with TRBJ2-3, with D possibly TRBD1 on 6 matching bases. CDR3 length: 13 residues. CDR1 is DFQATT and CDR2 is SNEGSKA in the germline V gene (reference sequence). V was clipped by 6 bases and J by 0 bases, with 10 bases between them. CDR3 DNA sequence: TGCAGTGCCAGGGGTGAAAGCACAGATACGCAGTATTTT. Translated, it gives CSARGESTDTQYF.

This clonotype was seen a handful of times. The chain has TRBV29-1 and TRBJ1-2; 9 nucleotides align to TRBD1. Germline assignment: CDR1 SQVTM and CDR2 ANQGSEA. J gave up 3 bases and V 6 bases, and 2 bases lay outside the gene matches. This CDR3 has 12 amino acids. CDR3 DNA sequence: TGCAGCGTGAGGACAGGGGACTATGGCTACACCTTC. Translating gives CSVRTGDYGYTF.

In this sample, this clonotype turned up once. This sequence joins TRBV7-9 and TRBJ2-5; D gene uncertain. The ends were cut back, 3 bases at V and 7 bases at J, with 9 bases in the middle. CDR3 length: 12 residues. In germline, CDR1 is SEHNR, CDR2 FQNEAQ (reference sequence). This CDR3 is CASSLEWGTQYF. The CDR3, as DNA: TGTGCCAGCAGCTTGGAATGGGGGACCCAGTACTTC. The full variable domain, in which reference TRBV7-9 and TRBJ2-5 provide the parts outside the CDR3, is DTGVSQNPRHKITKRGQNVTFRCDPISEHNRLYWYRQTLGQGPEFLTYFQNEAQLEKSRLLSDRFSAERPKGSFSTLEIQRTEQGDSAMYLCASSLEWGTQYFGPGTRLLVL.